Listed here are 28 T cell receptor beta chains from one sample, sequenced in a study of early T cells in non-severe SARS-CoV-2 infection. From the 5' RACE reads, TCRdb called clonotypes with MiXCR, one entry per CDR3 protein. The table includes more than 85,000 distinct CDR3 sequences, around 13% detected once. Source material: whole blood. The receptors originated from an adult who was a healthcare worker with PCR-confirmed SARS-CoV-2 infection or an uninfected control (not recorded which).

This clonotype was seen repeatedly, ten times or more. CDR3: CASSFGDRSEQYF. CDR3 bases: TGTGCCAGCAGTTTCGGGGATCGGTCCGAGCAGTACTTC. The V call is TRBV12-3 or TRBV12-4, the J call TRBJ2-7; tentative D call: TRBD2 (5 bases). V gave up 3 bases and J gave up 6 bases, with 12 bases separating them. CDR3 length equals 13 residues.

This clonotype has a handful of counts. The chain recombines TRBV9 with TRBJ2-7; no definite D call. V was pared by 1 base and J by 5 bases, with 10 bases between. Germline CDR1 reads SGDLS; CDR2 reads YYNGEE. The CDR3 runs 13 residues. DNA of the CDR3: TGTGCCAGCAGCGTAACAGACTTTCACGAGCAGTACTTC. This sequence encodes CASSVTDFHEQYF.

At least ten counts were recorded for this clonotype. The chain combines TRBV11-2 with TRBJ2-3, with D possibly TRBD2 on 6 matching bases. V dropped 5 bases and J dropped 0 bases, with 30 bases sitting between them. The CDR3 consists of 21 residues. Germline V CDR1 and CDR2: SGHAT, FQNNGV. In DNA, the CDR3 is TGTGCCAGCAGCGCGGGAATCGGACGCGGGCCCCTAAGAATCAGCACAGATACGCAGTATTTT. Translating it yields CASSAGIGRGPLRISTDTQYF.

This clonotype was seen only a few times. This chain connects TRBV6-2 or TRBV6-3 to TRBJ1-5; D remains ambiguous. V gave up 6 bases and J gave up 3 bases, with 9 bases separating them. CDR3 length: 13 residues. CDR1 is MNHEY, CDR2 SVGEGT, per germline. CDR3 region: CASRDVYNQPQHF. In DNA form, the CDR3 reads TGTGCCAGCAGGGACGTTTACAATCAGCCCCAGCATTTT.

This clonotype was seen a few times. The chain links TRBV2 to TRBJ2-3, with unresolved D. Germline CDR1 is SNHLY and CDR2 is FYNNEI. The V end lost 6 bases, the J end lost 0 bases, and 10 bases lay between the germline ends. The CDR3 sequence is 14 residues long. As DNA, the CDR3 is TGTGCCAGCAGGGCAGATACTAGCACAGATACGCAGTATTTT. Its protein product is CASRADTSTDTQYF.

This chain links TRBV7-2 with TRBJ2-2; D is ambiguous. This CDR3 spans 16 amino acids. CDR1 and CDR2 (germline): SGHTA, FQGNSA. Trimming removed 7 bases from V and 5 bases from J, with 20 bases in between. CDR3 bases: TGTGCCAGCAACGCCATCACCAAGTCGCTTACCGGGGAGCTGTTTTTT. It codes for CASNAITKSLTGELFF.

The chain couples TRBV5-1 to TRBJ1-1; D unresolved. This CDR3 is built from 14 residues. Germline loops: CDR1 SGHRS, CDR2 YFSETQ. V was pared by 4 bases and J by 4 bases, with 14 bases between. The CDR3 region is CASSLDPLGTEAFF. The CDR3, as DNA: TGCGCCAGCAGCCTGGACCCTCTAGGCACTGAAGCTTTCTTT.

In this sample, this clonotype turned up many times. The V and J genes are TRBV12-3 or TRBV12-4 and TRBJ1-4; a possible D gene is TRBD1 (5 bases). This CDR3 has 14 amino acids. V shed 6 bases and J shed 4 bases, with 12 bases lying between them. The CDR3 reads CASSPGSGNEKLFF. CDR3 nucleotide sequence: TGTGCCAGCAGCCCAGGGTCGGGTAATGAAAAACTGTTTTTT.

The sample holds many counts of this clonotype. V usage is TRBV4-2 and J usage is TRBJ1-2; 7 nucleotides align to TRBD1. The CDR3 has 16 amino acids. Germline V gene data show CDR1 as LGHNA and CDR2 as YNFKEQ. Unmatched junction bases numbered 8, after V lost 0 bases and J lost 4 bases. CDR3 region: CASSQDLKGASYGYTF. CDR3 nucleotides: TGTGCCAGCAGCCAAGATTTGAAGGGGGCCAGCTATGGCTACACCTTC.

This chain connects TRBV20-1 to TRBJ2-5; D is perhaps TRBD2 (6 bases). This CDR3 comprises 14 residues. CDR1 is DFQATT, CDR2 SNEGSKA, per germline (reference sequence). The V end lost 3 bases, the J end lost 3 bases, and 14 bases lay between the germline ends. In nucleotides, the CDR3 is TGCAGTGCTAGGGCGGGGCGGGGAGAAGAGACCCAGTACTTC. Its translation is CSARAGRGEETQYF.

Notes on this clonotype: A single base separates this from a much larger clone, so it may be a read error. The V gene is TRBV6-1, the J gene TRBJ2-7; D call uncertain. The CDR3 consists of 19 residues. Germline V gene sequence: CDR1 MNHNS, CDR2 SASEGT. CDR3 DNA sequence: TGTGCCAGCAGAGAAGCGCGGCAGGCCGCAGCTCCTAGGACGTACGAGCAGTACTTC. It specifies CASREARQAAAPRTYEQYF.

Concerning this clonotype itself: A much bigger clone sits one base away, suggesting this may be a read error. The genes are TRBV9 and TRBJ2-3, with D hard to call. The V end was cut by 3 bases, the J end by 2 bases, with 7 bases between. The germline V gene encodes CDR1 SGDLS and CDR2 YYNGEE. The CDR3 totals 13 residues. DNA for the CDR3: TGTGCCAGCAGCGCACTAAACACAGATACGCAGTATTTT. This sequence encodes CASSALNTDTQYF.

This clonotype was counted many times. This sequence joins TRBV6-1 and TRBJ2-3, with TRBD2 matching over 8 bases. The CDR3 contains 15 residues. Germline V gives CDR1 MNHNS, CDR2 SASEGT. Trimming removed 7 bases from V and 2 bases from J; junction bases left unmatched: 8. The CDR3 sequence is CASKKRELITDTQYF. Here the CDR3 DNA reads TGTGCCAGCAAAAAGCGGGAGTTGATCACAGATACGCAGTATTTT.

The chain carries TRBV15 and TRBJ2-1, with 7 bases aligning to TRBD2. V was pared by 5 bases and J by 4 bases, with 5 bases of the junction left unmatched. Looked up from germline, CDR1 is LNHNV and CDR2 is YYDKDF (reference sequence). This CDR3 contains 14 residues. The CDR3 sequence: CATSPSGDYNEQFF. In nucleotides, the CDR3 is TGTGCCACCAGCCCCAGCGGGGATTACAATGAGCAGTTCTTC.

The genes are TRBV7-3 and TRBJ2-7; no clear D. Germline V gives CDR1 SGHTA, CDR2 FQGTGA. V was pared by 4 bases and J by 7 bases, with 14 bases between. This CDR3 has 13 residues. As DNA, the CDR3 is TGTGCCAGCAGCTCTTCCTCAGTGGGGGAGCAGTACTTC. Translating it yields CASSSSSVGEQYF.

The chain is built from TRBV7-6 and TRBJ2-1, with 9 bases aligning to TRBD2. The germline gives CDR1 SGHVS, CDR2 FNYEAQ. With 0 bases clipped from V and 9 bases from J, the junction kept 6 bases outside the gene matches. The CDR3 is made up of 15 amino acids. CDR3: CASSLAPGSGGEQFF. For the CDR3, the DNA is TGTGCCAGCAGCTTAGCGCCCGGTAGCGGGGGTGAGCAGTTCTTC.

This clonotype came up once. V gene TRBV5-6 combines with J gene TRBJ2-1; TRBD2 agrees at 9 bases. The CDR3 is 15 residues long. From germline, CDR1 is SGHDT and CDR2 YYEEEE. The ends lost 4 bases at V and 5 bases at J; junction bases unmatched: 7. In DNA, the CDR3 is TGTGCCAGCAGCCCTGGGACTAGCTGGGACAATGAGCAGTTCTTC. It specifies CASSPGTSWDNEQFF.

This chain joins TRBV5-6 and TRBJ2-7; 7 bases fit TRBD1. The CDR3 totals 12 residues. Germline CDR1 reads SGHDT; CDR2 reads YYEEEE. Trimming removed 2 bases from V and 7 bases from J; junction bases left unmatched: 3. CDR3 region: CASSFGQEEQYF. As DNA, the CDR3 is TGTGCCAGCAGCTTTGGACAGGAAGAGCAGTACTTC.

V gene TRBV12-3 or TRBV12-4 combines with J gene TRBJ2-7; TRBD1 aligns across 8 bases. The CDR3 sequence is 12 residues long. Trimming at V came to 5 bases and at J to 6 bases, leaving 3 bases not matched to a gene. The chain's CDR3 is CASSHTGGEQYF. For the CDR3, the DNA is TGTGCCAGCAGTCATACAGGGGGCGAGCAGTACTTC.

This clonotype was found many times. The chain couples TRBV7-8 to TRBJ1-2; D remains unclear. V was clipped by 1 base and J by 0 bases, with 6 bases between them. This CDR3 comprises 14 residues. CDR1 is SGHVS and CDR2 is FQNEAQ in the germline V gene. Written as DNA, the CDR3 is TGTGCCAGCAGCTTAGGACAAACTAACTATGGCTACACCTTC. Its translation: CASSLGQTNYGYTF.

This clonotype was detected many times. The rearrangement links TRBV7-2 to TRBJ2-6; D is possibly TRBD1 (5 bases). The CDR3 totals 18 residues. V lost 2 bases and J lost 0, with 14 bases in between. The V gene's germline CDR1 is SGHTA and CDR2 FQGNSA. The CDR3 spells CASSLSPPTVSGANVLTF. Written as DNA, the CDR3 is TGTGCCAGCAGCTTATCCCCTCCGACAGTCTCTGGGGCCAACGTCCTGACTTTC.

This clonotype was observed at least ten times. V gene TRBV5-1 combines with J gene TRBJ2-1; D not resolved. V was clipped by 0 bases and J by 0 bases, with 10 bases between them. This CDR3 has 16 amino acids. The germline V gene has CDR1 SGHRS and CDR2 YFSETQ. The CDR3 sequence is CASSLAPASSYNEQFF. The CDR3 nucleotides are TGCGCCAGCAGCTTGGCCCCCGCTTCCTCCTACAATGAGCAGTTCTTC.

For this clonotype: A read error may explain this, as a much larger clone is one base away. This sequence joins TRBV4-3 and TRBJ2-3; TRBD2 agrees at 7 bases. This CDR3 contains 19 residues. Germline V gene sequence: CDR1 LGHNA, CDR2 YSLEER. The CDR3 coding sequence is TGCGCCAGCAGCCATGATACGGCGGGAGACGCCTCTAGCACATATACGCAGTATTTT. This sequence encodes CASSHDTAGDASSTYTQYF.

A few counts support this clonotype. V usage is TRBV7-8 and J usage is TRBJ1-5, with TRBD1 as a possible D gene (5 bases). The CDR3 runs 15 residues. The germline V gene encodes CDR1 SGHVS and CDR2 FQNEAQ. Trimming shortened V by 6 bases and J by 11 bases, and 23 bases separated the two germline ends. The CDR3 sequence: CASSPNRWGSEAQHF. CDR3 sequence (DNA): TGTGCCAGCAGTCCGAACAGGTGGGGATCAGAGGCCCAGCATTTT.

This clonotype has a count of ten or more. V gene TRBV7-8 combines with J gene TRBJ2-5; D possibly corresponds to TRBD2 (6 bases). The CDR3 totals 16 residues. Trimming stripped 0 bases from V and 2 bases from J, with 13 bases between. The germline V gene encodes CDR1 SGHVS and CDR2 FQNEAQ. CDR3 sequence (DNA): TGTGCCAGCAGCTTAGCTCTCAGGCGGGGTCAAGAGACCCAGTACTTC. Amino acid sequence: CASSLALRRGQETQYF.

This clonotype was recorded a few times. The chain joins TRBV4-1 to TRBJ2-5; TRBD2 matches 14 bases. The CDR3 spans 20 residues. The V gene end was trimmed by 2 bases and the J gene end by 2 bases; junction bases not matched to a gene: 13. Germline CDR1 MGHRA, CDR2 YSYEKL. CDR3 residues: CASSQKGPGLAGEAQETQYF. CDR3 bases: TGCGCCAGCAGCCAAAAGGGACCGGGACTAGCGGGAGAGGCTCAAGAGACCCAGTACTTC.

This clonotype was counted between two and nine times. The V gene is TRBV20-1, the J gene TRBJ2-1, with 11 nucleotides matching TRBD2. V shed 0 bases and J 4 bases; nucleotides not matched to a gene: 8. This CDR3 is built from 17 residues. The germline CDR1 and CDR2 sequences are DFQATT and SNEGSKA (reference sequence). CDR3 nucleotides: TGCAGTGCTAGAGATAGGGGGGGACTAGCGGTGTACAATGAGCAGTTCTTC. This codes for CSARDRGGLAVYNEQFF.

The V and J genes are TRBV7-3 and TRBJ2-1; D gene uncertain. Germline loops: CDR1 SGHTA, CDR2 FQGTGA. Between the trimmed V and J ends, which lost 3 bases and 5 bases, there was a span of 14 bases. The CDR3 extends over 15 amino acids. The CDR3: CASSFKGGRNNEQFF. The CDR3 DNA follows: TGTGCCAGCAGCTTCAAGGGTGGCCGCAACAATGAGCAGTTCTTC. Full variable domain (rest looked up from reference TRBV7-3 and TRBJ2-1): GAGVSQTPSNKVTEKGKYVELRCDPISGHTALYWYRQSLGQGPEFLIYFQGTGAADDSGLPNDRFFAVRPEGSVSTLKIQRTERGDSAVYLCASSFKGGRNNEQFFGPGTRLTVL.